The text below deals with one TCR beta chain. Its matching antigen is unknown. The germline V and J ends were trimmed by 5 bases and 1 base, with 8 bases remaining between them. The CDR3 is 13 residues long. Germline CDR1 is LNHDA and CDR2 is SQIVND (reference sequence). These data originate in a study of graft-versus-host responses after intestinal transplantation. The study's findings and limits: There was an association between peak levels of circulating GvH clones and early post-transplant HvG declines.

Sequencing was performed with immunoSEQ multiplex PCR; in TCRdb, only in-frame clones are kept and a portion is missing. The table has some 93,000 clones, roughly 91% seen once. J is TRBJ1-1 and V is TRBV19; D is unresolved. The sample consisted of unstimulated CD8+ T cells sorted from spleen or lymph node cells, taken before intestinal transplant. This TCR was sampled from a human donor who received an intestinal transplant. This CDR3 is CASSVRSNTEAFF. The CDR3 coding sequence is TGTGCCAGTAGTGTGCGATCGAACACTGAAGCTTTCTTT.